The clone carrying this T cell receptor (beta chain) was observed a few times. The record originates from a study of T-cell memory formation after mild COVID-19. The germline CDR1 and CDR2 sequences are SNHLY and FYNNEI. The CDR3 runs to 17 residues. Germline trimming cut 6 bases from V and 3 bases from J; bases unmatched to any gene: 14. Using its own MiXCR run on the 5' RACE reads, TCRdb lists one record per CDR3 protein. The repertoire holds 450,000 to 650,000 distinct CDR3 sequences, with roughly 18% as singletons. The clonotype originates from an adult woman who had mild COVID-19 (a few samples of this study predate the infection). Cell type and time point are not known. J is TRBJ2-7 and V is TRBV2; 10 bases fit TRBD1. The sample consisted of PBMCs or a T cell subset sorted from them (not recorded which). This CDR3 reads CASRPGQGSVGDYEQYF. The CDR3 DNA is TGTGCCAGCAGACCGGGACAGGGGTCTGTGGGGGACTACGAGCAGTACTTC.